This is a list of T cell receptor beta chains from one sample in a study of yellow fever vaccine responses in identical twins. A single record per CDR3 protein comes from TCRdb applying MiXCR to the RT-PCR reads. Here the sample spans about 10,000 distinct CDR3 sequences, 70% to 90% being singletons. The source was T cells from blood (PBMCs), unsorted or a sorted subset (not recorded which), collected before or after yellow fever vaccination (not recorded which). These receptors came from a woman aged 18-29 years who received the yellow fever vaccine. CDR3s include the opening cysteine and the closing phenylalanine or tryptophan.

V,J,CDR3
TRBV13,TRBJ2-1,CATILQRSNNEQFF
TRBV2,TRBJ1-6,CASSETGTNSPLHF
TRBV11-1,TRBJ2-1,CASSFGGGSSYNEQFF
TRBV11-3,TRBJ1-2,CASSFKGASDEGYTF
TRBV11-2,TRBJ2-1,CASSLDRTSGYNEQFF
TRBV4-1,TRBJ1-6,CASSQVASYNSPLHF
TRBV11-3,TRBJ2-7,CASSPGGSLSYEQYF
TRBV20-1,TRBJ2-5,CSAPTPPGLAEF
TRBV5-4,TRBJ2-1,CASSLASGNNEQFF
TRBV11-3,TRBJ2-3,CATKPLRSAGGWEDTQYF
TRBV10-1,TRBJ1-2,CASSAGRNYGYTF
TRBV29-1,TRBJ2-1,CSVERGTSSYNEQFF
TRBV24-1,TRBJ2-3,CATSDGEIWADTQYF
TRBV7-9,TRBJ2-5,CASSKEAGQETQYF
TRBV7-9,TRBJ2-5,CASSLLSDKETQYF
TRBV6-4,TRBJ2-1,CASSDSGGSSNEQFF
TRBV11-3,TRBJ2-1,CASSLRGHLYNEQFF
TRBV12-5,TRBJ1-1,CASGLAGGGWFTEAFF
TRBV11-3,TRBJ2-7,CASSLDRDPNWSFEQYF
TRBV7-3,TRBJ2-3,CASSLVHTDTQYF
TRBV19,TRBJ2-5,CASRKLMGGGETQYF
TRBV15,TRBJ1-2,CATSSGTGYGYTF
TRBV18,TRBJ2-6,CASSPSEGNSGANVLTF
TRBV20-1,TRBJ2-5,CSARDRFETQYF
TRBV20-1,TRBJ2-5,CSAKGALGETQYF
TRBV24-1,TRBJ2-7,CATSDGTGRQYF
TRBV29-1,TRBJ2-5,CSVVPEQETQYF
TRBV6-2/TRBV6-3,TRBJ2-7,CASSYYGSSSGSRYEQYF
TRBV20-1,TRBJ2-1,CSAPGLDHNEQFF
TRBV12-3/TRBV12-4,TRBJ2-1,CASSEGTSGGQNEQFF
TRBV7-6,TRBJ2-2,CASSLEPFHRQGNTGELFF